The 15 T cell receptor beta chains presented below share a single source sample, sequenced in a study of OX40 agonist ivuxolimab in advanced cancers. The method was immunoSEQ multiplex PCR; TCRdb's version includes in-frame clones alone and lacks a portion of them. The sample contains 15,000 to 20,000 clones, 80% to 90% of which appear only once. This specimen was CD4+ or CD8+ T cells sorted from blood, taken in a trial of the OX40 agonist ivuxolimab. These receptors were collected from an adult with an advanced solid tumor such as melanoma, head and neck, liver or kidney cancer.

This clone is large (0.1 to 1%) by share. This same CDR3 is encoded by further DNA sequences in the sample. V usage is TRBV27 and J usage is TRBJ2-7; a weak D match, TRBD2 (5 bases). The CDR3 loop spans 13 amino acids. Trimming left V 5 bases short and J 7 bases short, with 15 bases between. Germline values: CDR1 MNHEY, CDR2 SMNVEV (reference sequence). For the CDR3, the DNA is TGTGCCAGCAGTCCGACCCTAGCAGGTGAGCAGTACTTC. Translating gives CASSPTLAGEQYF.

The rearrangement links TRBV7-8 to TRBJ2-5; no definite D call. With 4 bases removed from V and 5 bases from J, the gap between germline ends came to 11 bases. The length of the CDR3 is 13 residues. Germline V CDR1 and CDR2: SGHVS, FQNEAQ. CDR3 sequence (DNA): TGTGCCAGCAGCTCAGCTAGGAGTGAGACCCAGTACTTC. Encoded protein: CASSSARSETQYF.

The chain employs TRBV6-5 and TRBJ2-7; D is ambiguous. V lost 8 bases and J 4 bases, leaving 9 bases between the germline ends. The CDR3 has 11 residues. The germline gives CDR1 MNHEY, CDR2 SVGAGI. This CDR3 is CASGSGYEQYF. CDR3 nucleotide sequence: TGTGCCAGCGGGTCCGGGTACGAGCAGTACTTC.

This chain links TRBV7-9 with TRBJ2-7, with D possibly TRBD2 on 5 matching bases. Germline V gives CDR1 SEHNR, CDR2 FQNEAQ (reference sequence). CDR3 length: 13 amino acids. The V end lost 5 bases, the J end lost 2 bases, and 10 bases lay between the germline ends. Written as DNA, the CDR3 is TGTGCCAGCAGCCAACTAGTAGCCTACGAGCAGTACTTC. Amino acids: CASSQLVAYEQYF. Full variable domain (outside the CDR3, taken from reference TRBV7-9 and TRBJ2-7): DTGVSQNPRHKITKRGQNVTFRCDPISEHNRLYWYRQTLGQGPEFLTYFQNEAQLEKSRLLSDRFSAERPKGSFSTLEIQRTEQGDSAMYLCASSQLVAYEQYFGPGTRLTVT.

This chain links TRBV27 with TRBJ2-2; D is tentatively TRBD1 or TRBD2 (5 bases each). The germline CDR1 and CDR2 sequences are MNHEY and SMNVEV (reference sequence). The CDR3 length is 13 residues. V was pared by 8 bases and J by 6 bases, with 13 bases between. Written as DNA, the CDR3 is TGTGCCAGCGCTTTGGGGGTGCCCGGGGAGCTGTTTTTT. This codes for CASALGVPGELFF.

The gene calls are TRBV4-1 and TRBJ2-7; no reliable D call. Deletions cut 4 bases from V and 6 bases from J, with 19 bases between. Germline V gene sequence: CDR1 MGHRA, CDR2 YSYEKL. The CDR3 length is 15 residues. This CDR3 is CASSPPAGMMGEQYF. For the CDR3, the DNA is TGCGCCAGCAGCCCCCCGGCTGGGATGATGGGCGAGCAGTACTTC.

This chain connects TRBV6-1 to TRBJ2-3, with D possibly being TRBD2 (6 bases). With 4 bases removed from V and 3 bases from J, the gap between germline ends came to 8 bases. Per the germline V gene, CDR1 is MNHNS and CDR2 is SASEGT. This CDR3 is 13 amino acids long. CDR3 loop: CASSGGETDTQYF. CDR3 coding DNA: TGTGCCAGCAGTGGGGGGGAAACAGATACGCAGTATTTT.

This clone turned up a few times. In nucleotides, the CDR3 is TGTGCCAGCCAGGGGGGACTGAACACCGGGGAGCTGTTTTTT. Encoded protein: CASQGGLNTGELFF. The rearrangement joins TRBV15 to TRBJ2-2, with D possibly being TRBD1 (7 bases). The CDR3 length is 14 residues. Trimming shortened V by 10 bases and J by 1 base, and 13 bases separated the two germline ends. In germline, CDR1 is LNHNV, CDR2 YYDKDF (reference sequence).

The CDR3 nucleotides read TGTGCCATCAGGCTAGCGGGAGGGGGCGAGCAGTTCTTC. Amino acid sequence: CAIRLAGGGEQFF. This chain connects TRBV10-3 to TRBJ2-1; 12 bases line up with TRBD2. Germline V gene lookup returns CDR1 ENHRY and CDR2 SYGVKD. This CDR3 is built from 13 residues. V lost 6 bases and J lost 10; bases outside the gene matches: 4.

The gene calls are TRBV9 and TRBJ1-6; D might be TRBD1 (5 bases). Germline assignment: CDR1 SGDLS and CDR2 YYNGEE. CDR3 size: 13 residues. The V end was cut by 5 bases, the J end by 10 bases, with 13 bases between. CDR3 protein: CASRGTLGSPLHF. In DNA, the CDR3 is TGTGCCAGCAGGGGGACCTTGGGGTCACCCCTCCACTTT.

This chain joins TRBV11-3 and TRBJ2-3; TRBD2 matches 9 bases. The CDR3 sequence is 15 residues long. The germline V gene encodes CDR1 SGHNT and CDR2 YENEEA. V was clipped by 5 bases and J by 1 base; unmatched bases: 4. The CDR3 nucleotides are TGTGCCAGCAGCATTAGCGGGGGACGCACAGATACGCAGTATTTT. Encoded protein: CASSISGGRTDTQYF.

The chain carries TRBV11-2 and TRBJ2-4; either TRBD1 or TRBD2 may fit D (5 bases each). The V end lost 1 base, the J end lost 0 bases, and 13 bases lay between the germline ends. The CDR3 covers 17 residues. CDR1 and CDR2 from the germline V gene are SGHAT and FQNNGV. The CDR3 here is CASSLVVGDLAKNIQYF. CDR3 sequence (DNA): TGTGCCAGCAGCTTAGTTGTGGGGGACCTAGCCAAAAACATTCAGTACTTC. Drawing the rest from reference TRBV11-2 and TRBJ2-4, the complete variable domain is EAGVAQSPRYKIIEKRQSVAFWCNPISGHATLYWYQQILGQGPKLLIQFQNNGVVDDSQLPKDRFSAERLKGVDSTLKIQPAKLEDSAVYLCASSLVVGDLAKNIQYFGAGTRLSVL.

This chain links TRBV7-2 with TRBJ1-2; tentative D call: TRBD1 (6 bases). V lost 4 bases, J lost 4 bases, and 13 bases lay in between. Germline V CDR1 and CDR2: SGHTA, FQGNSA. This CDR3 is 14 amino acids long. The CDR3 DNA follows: TGTGCCAGCAGCTCCCAGGGGAATCGCTATGGCTACACCTTC. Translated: CASSSQGNRYGYTF. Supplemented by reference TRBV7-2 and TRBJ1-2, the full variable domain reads GAGVSQSPSNKVTEKGKDVELRCDPISGHTALYWYRQSLGQGLEFLIYFQGNSAPDKSGLPSDRFSAERTGGSVSTLTIQRTQQEDSAVYLCASSSQGNRYGYTFGSGTRLTVV.

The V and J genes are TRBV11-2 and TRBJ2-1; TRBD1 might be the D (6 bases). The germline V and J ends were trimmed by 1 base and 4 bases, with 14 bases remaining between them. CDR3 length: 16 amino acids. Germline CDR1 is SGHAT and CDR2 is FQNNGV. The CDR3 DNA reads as TGTGCCAGCAGCTTAGGGCGGCAGGGGCAATACAATGAGCAGTTCTTC. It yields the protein CASSLGRQGQYNEQFF. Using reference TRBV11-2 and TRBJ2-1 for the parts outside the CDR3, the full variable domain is EAGVAQSPRYKIIEKRQSVAFWCNPISGHATLYWYQQILGQGPKLLIQFQNNGVVDDSQLPKDRFSAERLKGVDSTLKIQPAKLEDSAVYLCASSLGRQGQYNEQFFGPGTRLTVL.

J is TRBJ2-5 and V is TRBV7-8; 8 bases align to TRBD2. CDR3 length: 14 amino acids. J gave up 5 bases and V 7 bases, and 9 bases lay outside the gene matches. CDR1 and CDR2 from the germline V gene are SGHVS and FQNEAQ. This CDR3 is CASTLSGSQETQYF. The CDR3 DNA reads TGTGCCAGCACCCTCAGCGGGAGTCAGGAGACCCAGTACTTC.